The rows below give T cell receptor beta chains drawn from one sample of a study of glioma-infiltrating T cells after dendritic cell vaccination. Profiled with immunoSEQ multiplex PCR; TCRdb holds only in-frame clones, not every one. This table holds about 76,000 clones, more than 75% found once. The starting material was blood, obtained after dendritic cell vaccination. The receptors here all came from a human donor with glioblastoma. CDR3s include the opening cysteine and the closing phenylalanine or tryptophan. Each record gives: J gene, V gene, D gene, clone size, CDR3 protein, CDR3 DNA. The D gene is left open where the match is weak. The size entry is marked missing in some rows and otherwise reads once, few, many or a size class.

J: TRBJ2-1
V: TRBV7-3
D: TRBD2
size: NA
CDR3: CASSRGGSGLAGTSYNEQFF
DNA: TGTGCCAGCAGCCGGGGGGGTTCTGGACTAGCGGGAACTTCCTACAATGAGCAGTTCTTC

J: TRBJ2-7
V: TRBV10-2
D: NA
size: NA
CDR3: CASMKGLAGQDYEQYF
DNA: TGCGCCAGCATGAAGGGGCTAGCGGGACAGGACTACGAGCAGTACTTC

J: TRBJ2-1
V: TRBV30
D: TRBD1
size: once
CDR3: CAVGQGLNEQFF
DNA: TGTGCCGTAGGACAGGGTTTGAATGAGCAGTTCTTC

J: TRBJ1-4
V: TRBV4-1
D: TRBD1
size: few
CDR3: CASSRQGAREKLFF
DNA: TGCGCCAGCAGCCGACAGGGGGCTAGGGAAAAACTGTTTTTT

J: TRBJ2-2
V: TRBV5-4
D: TRBD1
size: NA
CDR3: CASSAGQGYGELFF
DNA: TGTGCCAGCAGCGCGGGACAGGGGTACGGGGAGCTGTTTTTT

J: TRBJ1-1
V: TRBV7-9
D: NA
size: NA
CDR3: CASSFQDSSEAFF
DNA: TGTGCCAGCAGCTTCCAGGACAGCAGTGAAGCTTTCTTT

J: TRBJ1-1
V: TRBV7-2
D: TRBD1
size: NA
CDR3: CASSPNRGAFF
DNA: TGTGCCAGCAGCCCGAACAGGGGAGCTTTCTTT

J: TRBJ2-5
V: TRBV10-1
D: NA
size: NA
CDR3: CASGRRPGETQYF
DNA: TGCGCCAGCGGGAGGAGACCGGGGGAGACCCAGTACTTC

J: TRBJ1-5
V: TRBV7-9
D: NA
size: few
CDR3: CASSLTQGLNQPQHF
DNA: TGTGCCAGCAGCCTGACACAGGGTCTTAATCAGCCCCAGCATTTT

J: TRBJ1-6
V: TRBV6-4
D: TRBD1
size: NA
CDR3: CASRARQGNSPLHF
DNA: TGTGCCAGCAGGGCTAGACAGGGTAATTCACCCCTCCACTTT

J: TRBJ2-1
V: TRBV7-9
D: TRBD2
size: NA
CDR3: CASSLLAGAYNEQFF
DNA: TGTGCCAGCAGCTTGCTAGCGGGGGCCTACAATGAGCAGTTCTTC

J: TRBJ1-2
V: TRBV5-4
D: NA
size: NA
CDR3: CASSLDSYGYTF
DNA: TGTGCCAGCAGCTTGGACTCCTATGGCTACACCTTC

J: TRBJ2-1
V: TRBV30
D: NA
size: NA
CDR3: CAWSANSYNEQFF
DNA: TGTGCCTGGAGTGCAAACTCCTACAATGAGCAGTTCTTC

J: TRBJ2-5
V: TRBV11-2
D: NA
size: few
CDR3: CASSLDSRGKETQYF
DNA: TGTGCCAGCAGCTTAGATAGCCGGGGAAAAGAGACCCAGTACTTC

J: TRBJ2-7
V: TRBV18
D: NA
size: NA
CDR3: CASSPPQGGSGYEQYF
DNA: TGTGCCAGCTCACCACCACAGGGGGGGTCTGGGTACGAGCAGTACTTC

J: TRBJ1-1
V: TRBV10-2
D: NA
size: few
CDR3: CASSETQGTEAFF
DNA: TGCGCCAGCAGTGAGACCCAGGGGACTGAAGCTTTCTTT

J: TRBJ2-1
V: TRBV27
D: TRBD2
size: once
CDR3: CASSLISGVFMYNEQFF
DNA: TGTGCCAGCAGTCTTATTAGCGGGGTTTTTATGTACAATGAGCAGTTCTTC

J: TRBJ2-3
V: TRBV6-1
D: NA
size: NA
CDR3: CASRSLGEADTQYF
DNA: TGTGCCAGCAGGTCCCTAGGGGAAGCAGATACGCAGTATTTT

J: TRBJ2-3
V: TRBV15
D: NA
size: NA
CDR3: CATSTGGATDTQYF
DNA: TGTGCCACCAGCACTGGAGGCGCAACAGATACGCAGTATTTT

J: TRBJ1-5
V: TRBV18
D: NA
size: NA
CDR3: CASSYTGNQPQHF
DNA: TGTGCCAGCTCATACACAGGGAATCAGCCCCAGCATTTT

J: TRBJ2-4
V: TRBV5-4
D: NA
size: NA
CDR3: CASSLYSSAAKNIQYF
DNA: TGTGCCAGCAGCTTGTATTCTAGCGCCGCCAAAAACATTCAGTACTTC

J: TRBJ1-5
V: TRBV11-2
D: TRBD1
size: NA
CDR3: CASSSGQGHNQPQHF
DNA: TGTGCCAGCAGCTCGGGACAGGGCCACAATCAGCCCCAGCATTTT

J: TRBJ1-4
V: TRBV29-1
D: NA
size: NA
CDR3: CSVLNPQGSEKLFF
DNA: TGCAGCGTCCTCAACCCGCAGGGCTCCGAAAAACTGTTTTTT

J: TRBJ1-2
V: TRBV19
D: NA
size: NA
CDR3: CASSPDRRNYGYTF
DNA: TGTGCCAGTAGCCCGGACAGAAGAAACTATGGCTACACCTTC

J: TRBJ2-7
V: TRBV6-6
D: NA
size: NA
CDR3: CASRSGPAYEQYF
DNA: TGTGCCAGCAGAAGCGGACCCGCCTACGAGCAGTACTTC

J: TRBJ1-3
V: TRBV5-5
D: NA
size: NA
CDR3: CASSLGVRAGNTIYF
DNA: TGTGCCAGCAGCTTAGGGGTTAGAGCTGGAAACACCATATATTTT